This T cell receptor (beta chain) derives from a study of T cells in Graves' hyperthyroidism and ophthalmopathy (dated by TCRdb to between 2019 and 2020). With regard to the full study: Peripheral blood was collected at initial diagnosis, before any treatment. To identify TCR V-J signatures that set the groups apart, the researchers used a discovery cohort of 100 patients, made up of some 41 with Graves' ophthalmopathy and about 59 with stable Graves' hyperthyroidism. Once sampling was done, hyperthyroidism patients were given methimazole at a starting dose of 30 mg daily, whereas ophthalmopathy patients were given high-dose intravenous methylprednisolone. The paper reports TCR Vbeta CDR3 sequencing of over 120 peripheral blood samples: 40 or so ophthalmopathy, about 75 hyperthyroidism and approximately 17 progressor patients. For training and testing, the 100 or so patients in the discovery cohort were randomly divided in a 7:3 ratio. In six Graves' hyperthyroidism patients, the study also compared T-cell repertoires from thyroid tissue with T-cell repertoires from blood. Prospective prediction of ophthalmopathy was tested in an independent validation cohort of approximately 18 hyperthyroidism patients and 17 patients who later progressed to ophthalmopathy. Overall study results and their limits: Blood samples also contained most of the expanded thyroid clonotypes (frequency above 0.001), which suggests that blood repertoires may reflect thyroid immune responses. Sample size was not statistically predetermined, and investigators were not blinded to group allocation. Ophthalmopathy was separated from stable hyperthyroidism by a 13 V-J signature model, with over 85% sensitivity and 81% to 82% specificity obtained in cross-validation and 80%/75% obtained in testing. In validation, progression to ophthalmopathy was predicted by the model with 70.59% sensitivity and 72% to 85% specificity, a median of about 6.4 months before onset.

Ophthalmopathy patients had moderately to severely active disease, with a Clinical Activity Score of 3 or more, a NOSPECS grade of 4 or more, and a disease duration of less than 3 months. Exclusion was applied to patients with uncontrolled infections, other autoimmune diseases, pregnancy or lactation. Diagnoses were established on the basis of clinical symptoms, serum thyroxine and TRAb, thyroid ultrasound, and orbital computed tomography. Ficoll-Paque density gradient centrifugation was used to isolate PBMCs from 8.5 to 10 ml of fresh peripheral blood. Total RNA was extracted using Trizol reagent, and RNA quality was assessed on an Agilent 2100 Bioanalyzer. Amplification of TCR beta CDR3 regions was carried out from RNA transcripts. For the first round of RT-PCR on the TCR CDR3, the HTBI primer set was used together with the Qiagen OneStep RT-PCR kit. Libraries were constructed in a second round of multiplex PCR, after which size selection and purification were carried out. Libraries were sequenced paired-end with 100 bp reads on an Illumina HiSeq2000. Turning to the authors' computational methods: SOAPnuke was used to process the raw data, removing reads that contained adapters or uncalled bases, had a mean Phred below 15, or lacked an exact match to the constant primer or identifier. COPE v1.2.5 was used to merge high-quality paired reads, and clonotypes were defined as unique nucleotide sequences. Clonotypes were aligned to IMGT TRBV, TRBD and TRBJ reference segments using MiTCR v1.1. The analysis included only V-J combinations with a frequency above 0.0001, which together covered 99% to 99.2% of the repertoires. The TCS score was defined as F50 (clonal expansion) divided by E x V (chaos), with BLOSUM62-based TCRdist calculated between CDR3 peptides within each V-J. Welch's t-statistics and random forest reduced 514 V-J features to 13, which were used in a naive Bayes classifier (R e1071). The raw public data were reprocessed by TCRdb itself: fastp quality trimming at Q25, MiXCR clonotype calling, in-frame beta chains only. Under each unique CDR3 protein, matching rows form one entry showing the most common genes and DNA. In this record, the V and J calls reflect TCRdb's handling and not the investigators' own analysis. The table for this sample lists under 550,000 distinct CDR3 sequences; roughly 21% of them were counted only once. The ten largest clones take up roughly 47% of the sample.

This clonotype has a handful of counts. The antigen it recognizes is unknown. Base qualities were left out, and no much larger clone turns up one base away. Ends trimmed: V by 0 bases, J by 7 bases; bases unmatched to a gene: 16. The germline V gene encodes CDR1 DFQATT and CDR2 SNEGSKA (reference sequence). The CDR3, from cysteine to phenylalanine, totals 19 residues. CDR3 DNA is the only sequence kept; it has 57 bases, read in frame from the first base. The receptor chain draws on TRBV20-1 and TRBJ1-3; 12 middle bases align to TRBD1. The TCR sequence derives from a man aged 35-49 years with Graves' ophthalmopathy. Input material: blood. The DNA reads as follows: TGCAGTGCTAGAGATTACAAACCGGGGACAGGGGGCATCGGGAACACCATATATTTT. It encodes CSARDYKPGTGGIGNTIYF.